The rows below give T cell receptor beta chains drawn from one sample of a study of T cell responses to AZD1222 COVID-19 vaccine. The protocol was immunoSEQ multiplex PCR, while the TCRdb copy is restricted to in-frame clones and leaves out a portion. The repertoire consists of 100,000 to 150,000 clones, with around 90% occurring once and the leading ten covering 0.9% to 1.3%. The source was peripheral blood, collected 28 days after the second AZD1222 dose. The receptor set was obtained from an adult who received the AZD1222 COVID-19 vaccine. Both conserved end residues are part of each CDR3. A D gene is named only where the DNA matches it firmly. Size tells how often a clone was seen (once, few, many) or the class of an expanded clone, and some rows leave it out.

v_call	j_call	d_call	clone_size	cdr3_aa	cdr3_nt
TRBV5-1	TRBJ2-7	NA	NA	CASSLALAGAYEQYF	TGCGCCAGCAGCTTGGCCCTAGCAGGGGCCTACGAGCAGTACTTC
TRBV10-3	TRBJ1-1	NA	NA	CAIAGQGGTEAFF	TGTGCCATTGCGGGGCAGGGCGGAACTGAAGCTTTCTTT
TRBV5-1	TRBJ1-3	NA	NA	CASSSRDNTIYF	TGCGCCAGCAGCTCCAGGGACAACACCATATATTTT
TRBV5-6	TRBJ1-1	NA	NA	CASSTTRGTNTEAFF	TGTGCCAGCAGCACAACCCGGGGAACGAACACTGAAGCTTTCTTT
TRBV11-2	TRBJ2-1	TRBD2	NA	CASSHGLGLGNEQFF	TGTGCCAGCAGCCATGGACTAGGATTGGGCAATGAGCAGTTCTTC
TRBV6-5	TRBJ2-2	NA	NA	CASRQTTGELFF	TGTGCCAGCAGACAGACCACCGGGGAGCTGTTTTTT
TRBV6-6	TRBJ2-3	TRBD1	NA	CASSRDRGADTQYF	TGTGCCAGCAGCCGGGACAGGGGCGCAGATACGCAGTATTTT
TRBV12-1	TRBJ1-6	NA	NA	CASSFSGRETGDSPLHF	TGTGCCAGCAGCTTTTCTGGAAGGGAGACAGGGGATTCACCCCTCCACTTT
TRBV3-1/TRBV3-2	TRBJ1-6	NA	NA	CASSQGDRNSPLHF	TGTGCCAGCAGCCAAGGTGACCGAAATTCACCCCTCCACTTT
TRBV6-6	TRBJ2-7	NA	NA	CASSRQEFYEQYF	TGTGCCAGCAGCCGACAGGAGTTCTACGAGCAGTACTTC
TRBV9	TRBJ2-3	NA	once	CASSVKGITDTQYF	TGTGCCAGCAGCGTAAAAGGGATCACAGATACGCAGTATTTT
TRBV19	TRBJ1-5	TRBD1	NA	CASSSVLQGAGNQPQHF	TGTGCCAGTAGTTCCGTCCTCCAGGGGGCAGGCAATCAGCCCCAGCATTTT
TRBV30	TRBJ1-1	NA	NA	CAWAERTEAFF	TGTGCCTGGGCCGAGCGCACTGAAGCTTTCTTT
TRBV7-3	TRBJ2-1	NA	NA	CASSLWGSSYNEQFF	TGTGCCAGCAGCTTATGGGGGTCCTCCTACAATGAGCAGTTCTTC
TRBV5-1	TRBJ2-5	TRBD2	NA	CASSSQLADQETQYF	TGCGCCAGCAGCTCCCAACTAGCGGATCAAGAGACCCAGTACTTC
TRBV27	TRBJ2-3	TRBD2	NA	CASSLSSGRSGTDTQYF	TGTGCCAGCAGTTTAAGTAGCGGGAGGTCCGGCACAGATACGCAGTATTTT
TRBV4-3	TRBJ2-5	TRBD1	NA	CASSRDSQETQYF	TGCGCCAGCAGCCGGGACAGTCAAGAGACCCAGTACTTC
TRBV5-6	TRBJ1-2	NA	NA	CASSLGTNPTF	TGTGCCAGCAGCTTGGGGACTAATCCCACCTTC
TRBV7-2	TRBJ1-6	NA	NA	CASSSSSYNSPLHF	TGTGCCAGCAGCTCGAGCTCCTATAATTCACCCCTCCACTTT
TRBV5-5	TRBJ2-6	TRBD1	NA	CASTRTGRVEGANVLTF	TGTGCCAGCACCCGGACAGGGAGAGTGGAGGGGGCCAACGTCCTGACTTTC
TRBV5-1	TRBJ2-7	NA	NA	CASSDGAYEQYF	TGCGCCAGCAGCGATGGGGCCTACGAGCAGTACTTC
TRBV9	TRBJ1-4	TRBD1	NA	CASSSRAGQFLNEKLFF	TGTGCCAGCAGCTCACGCGCGGGACAGTTCCTTAATGAAAAACTGTTTTTT
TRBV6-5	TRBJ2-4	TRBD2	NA	CASSYRGLAGVHIQYF	TGTGCCAGCAGTTACAGGGGACTAGCGGGGGTTCACATTCAGTACTTC
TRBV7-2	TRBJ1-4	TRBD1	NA	CASSSDRAATNEKLFF	TGTGCCAGCAGTTCCGACAGGGCCGCAACTAATGAAAAACTGTTTTTT
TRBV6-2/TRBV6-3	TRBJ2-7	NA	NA	CASSYPGLVYEQYF	TGTGCCAGCAGTTACCCAGGGCTTGTCTACGAGCAGTACTTC
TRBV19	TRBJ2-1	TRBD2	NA	CATFSGRPYNEQFF	TGTGCCACTTTTAGCGGGAGACCCTACAATGAGCAGTTCTTC
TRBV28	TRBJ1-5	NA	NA	CASSFRGVGNQPQHF	TGTGCCAGCAGTTTCAGGGGAGTCGGCAATCAGCCCCAGCATTTT